This T cell receptor (beta chain) was captured in a study of identical twins (TCRdb year 2016). Regarding the research as a whole: TCR alpha and beta repertoires from monozygotic twins, unrelated adults of various ages and cord blood were deep-sequenced to test whether fetal clonotypes persist. Replicate twin experiments were performed at different times using different library preparation protocols to rule out contamination. Broader findings and caveats from the paper: Excess twin sharing in beta out-of-frame sequences was weaker because fewer shared sequences lowered the signal-to-noise ratio. Fewer insertions were carried by abundant cord blood beta clonotypes, a similar but weaker trend appeared in young adult naive repertoires, and no such trend appeared in memory repertoires. Compared with coincidental sharing between unrelated individuals, out-of-frame TCR alpha sequences shared between twins showed an excess of sequences with low generation probability. Because the same donors could not be followed over many years, the conclusions depended on cross-sectional statistical analysis. Recombination models systematically underestimated out-of-frame TCR alpha sharing in monozygotic twins but agreed with sharing between unrelated individuals. Zero-insertion analyses could be partly confounded by invariant T cells such as MAIT and iNKT, though diverse VJ usage argued against such confounding for most clonotypes.

This clonotype was picked up many times. Its antigen is not yet known. Qualities for individual bases were not recorded, and no much larger clone is one base off. Every donor was a healthy Caucasian. The twin cohort consisted of three pairs of female monozygotic twins, all aged roughly 18 to 29 years. Using Miltenyi CD45RO+ enrichment and human naive T-cell isolation kits, memory (CD45RO+) and naive T cells were isolated from PBMC. Library prep was done by 5' RACE. The sequencer listed for this sample is Illumina HiSeq 2000. Template switching introduced a universal primer binding site; the final cDNA contained a unique molecular identifier, enabling accurate counting of TCR cDNA molecules. Specific primers in the conserved constant-segment region were used to synthesize first-strand cDNA for TCR alpha and beta chains. To control for contamination, every cDNA library was double barcoded, receiving both a SMART-Mk sample barcode and Illumina barcodes. TruSeq adapter sequences along with Illumina sample barcodes were introduced in two successive PCR steps. The Illumina HiSeq platform was used with custom primers to sequence TCR alpha and beta cDNA libraries. The authors processed their data as follows. Unique molecular identifiers were extracted from raw reads with MiGEC, and CDR3 positions were determined with MiXCR. For each individual, recombination models were inferred using an EM algorithm with the repgenHMM and IGoR tools. Shared clonotype analysis was performed with the tcR package in R, normalizing sharing by the product of cloneset sizes. Out-of-frame nonproductive sequences were analyzed to study raw recombination free of thymic and clonal selection effects. TCRdb's own reprocessing of the public reads used fastp at Q25 and MiXCR and kept productive beta chains. Every entry covers one CDR3 protein and lists the most common genes and DNA from its rows. These V and J calls rely on TCRdb rather than the paper's analysis. Counted in this sample were fewer than 250,000 distinct CDR3 sequences; about 7.3% of them appeared once. Clones ranked in the top ten supply under 4% of the sample.

The CDR3 goes from the cysteine to the phenylalanine over 16 residues. The entry retains the CDR3 DNA only, 48 bases that are in frame from base 1. The germline V gene provides CDR1 ENHRY and CDR2 SYGVKD. Trimming removed 5 bases from V and 3 bases from J, leaving 19 bases between the germline ends. These data are also associated with another study on yellow fever vaccine responses in identical twins. That second publication adds: The T cell response to vaccination in identical twins was reported by the authors to appear partly convergent and partly personalized. In the study, vaccine-responding T cell clones were precisely tracked in identical twins.

The sequenced sample was memory (CD45RO+) T cells sorted from blood. The cell subset or site label on this specimen signifies: CD45RO+ enriched T cells. The V and J genes are TRBV10-3 and TRBJ1-1, and perhaps TRBD1 as D gene, on 5 matching bases. The receptor's source is a woman between 18 and 30 years old in good health. CDR3 loop: CAISRRGVNSDTEAFF. The nucleotide sequence reads as follows: TGTGCCATCAGTCGCCGGGGGGTTAACTCGGACACTGAAGCTTTCTTT.